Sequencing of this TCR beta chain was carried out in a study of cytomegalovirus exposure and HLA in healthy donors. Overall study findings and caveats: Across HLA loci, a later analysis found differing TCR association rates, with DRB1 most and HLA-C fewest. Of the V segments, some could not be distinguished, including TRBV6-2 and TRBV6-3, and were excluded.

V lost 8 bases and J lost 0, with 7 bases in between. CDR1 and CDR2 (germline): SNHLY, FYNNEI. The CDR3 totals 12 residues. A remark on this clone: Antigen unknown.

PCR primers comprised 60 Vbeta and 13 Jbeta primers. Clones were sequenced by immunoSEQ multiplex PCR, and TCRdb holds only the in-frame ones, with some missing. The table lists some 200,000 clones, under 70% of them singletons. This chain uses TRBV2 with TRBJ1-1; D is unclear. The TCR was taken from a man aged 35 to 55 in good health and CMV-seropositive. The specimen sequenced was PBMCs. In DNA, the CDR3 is TGTGCCAGCCGTCCAGTGAACACTGAAGCTTTCTTT. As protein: CASRPVNTEAFF.